The 20 T cell receptor beta chains presented below share a single source sample, sequenced in a study of shared clonotypes between healthy human individuals. Repertoires were generated with immunoSEQ multiplex PCR, while TCRdb's copy carries only in-frame clones and drops some. The data hold about 2.2 million clones, with 93% observed a single time. CD45RO-negative, CCR7-positively selected cells formed the naive CD8 fraction, excluding terminally differentiated effector memory CD45RA+ cells. The sequencing input was naive CD8+ T cells from PBMCs. The origin of the receptors is a man between 18 and 29 years old in good health. Some clones in this sample may be carry-over from other donors' samples.

V gene TRBV13 combines with J gene TRBJ1-2, with 7 positions matching TRBD1. Germline V gene data show CDR1 as PRHDT and CDR2 as FYEKMQ (reference sequence). After removal of 6 bases from V and 8 bases from J, the junction contained 18 bases not matched to a gene. The CDR3 is 16 residues long. The CDR3 sequence is CASRVRSQAEGAGYTF. CDR3 nucleotides: TGTGCCAGCAGAGTCCGCTCGCAGGCAGAGGGGGCCGGCTACACCTTC.

The chain couples TRBV28 to TRBJ1-5; TRBD1 agrees at 7 bases. Germline V gives CDR1 MDHEN, CDR2 SYDVKM. The CDR3 runs to 14 residues. Unmatched junction bases numbered 12, after V lost 5 bases and J lost 11 bases. CDR3 residues: CASSGRGGLRSQHF. The DNA of the CDR3 is TGTGCCAGCAGTGGAAGAGGGGGCCTAAGGTCCCAGCATTTT.

V gene TRBV9 combines with J gene TRBJ2-7, with TRBD2 matching 12 bases. Germline CDR1 is SGDLS and CDR2 is YYNGEE. The CDR3 extends over 16 amino acids. Trimming removed 0 bases from V and 4 bases from J; junction bases left unmatched: 5. CDR3 in DNA: TGTGCCAGCAGCGTAGCTAGCACTAGCGGGAGGTACGAGCAGTACTTC. Residues: CASSVASTSGRYEQYF.

A note on this clone: The sample has other DNA sequences that encode this CDR3 too. The chain carries TRBV28 and TRBJ2-7, with D possibly being TRBD1 (6 bases). The CDR3 contains 14 residues. Germline loops: CDR1 MDHEN, CDR2 SYDVKM. The ends were cut back, 3 bases at V and 3 bases at J, with 12 bases in the middle. CDR3 sequence reads: CASSLAGEDYEQYF. The CDR3 nucleotides read TGTGCCAGCAGTTTGGCAGGGGAAGACTACGAGCAGTACTTC.

The chain links TRBV19 to TRBJ2-2; TRBD1 might be the D (6 bases). The CDR3 is made up of 12 amino acids. Germline loops: CDR1 LNHDA, CDR2 SQIVND (reference sequence). Between the trimmed V and J ends, which lost 9 bases and 5 bases, there was a span of 10 bases. CDR3 sequence reads: CASATGTGELFF. The CDR3 DNA reads TGTGCCAGCGCTACAGGGACCGGGGAGCTGTTTTTT. The complete variable domain, with remaining parts taken from reference TRBV19 and TRBJ2-2, reads DGGITQSPKYLFRKEGQNVTLSCEQNLNHDAMYWYRQDPGQGLRLIYYSQIVNDFQKGDIAEGYSVSREKKESFPLTVTSAQKNPTAFYLCASATGTGELFFGEGSRLTVL.

The CDR3, as DNA: TGTGCCAGCAGCTGGGGAGGAGCAGGGGAAAAACTGTTTTTT. Protein: CASSWGGAGEKLFF. The chain uses TRBV16 and TRBJ1-4; a possible D gene is TRBD1 (5 bases). The V and J ends lost 5 bases and 8 bases respectively, with 15 bases between them. This CDR3 has 14 residues. The germline gives CDR1 KGHSY, CDR2 FQNENV.

V is TRBV7-9 and J is TRBJ2-4; D is possibly TRBD2 (5 bases). The length of the CDR3 is 15 residues. Germline values: CDR1 SEHNR, CDR2 FQNEAQ (reference sequence). V was pared by 1 base and J by 2 bases, with 9 bases between. The CDR3 spells CASSLVSGSKNIQYF. The CDR3 DNA reads as TGTGCCAGCAGCTTAGTGTCGGGATCCAAAAACATTCAGTACTTC.

In the case of this clone: The same CDR3 can be traced to other DNA sequences in this sample. The chain links TRBV14 to TRBJ1-1, with D uncertain. The germline V and J ends were trimmed by 1 base and 5 bases, with 5 bases remaining between them. Germline CDR1 and CDR2: SGHDN and FVKESK. The CDR3 covers 12 residues. The CDR3 DNA is TGTGCCAGCAGCCAAGTACTTACTGAAGCTTTCTTT. Its translation: CASSQVLTEAFF.

This rearrangement joins TRBV28 to TRBJ2-5; 11 bases line up with TRBD2. The J call is doubtful: the DNA matches TRBJ2-7 better. CDR3 length: 15 amino acids. The germline CDR1 and CDR2 sequences are MDHEN and SYDVKM. The CDR3, as DNA: TGTGCCAGCAGCTCGGCCGGGACTAGCGGACACGAGCAGTACTTC. It specifies CASSSAGTSGHEQYF.

The rearrangement uses TRBV2 and TRBJ2-2; D is ambiguous. The V end was cut by 0 bases, the J end by 3 bases, with 23 bases between. The length of the CDR3 is 20 residues. Germline values: CDR1 SNHLY, CDR2 FYNNEI. CDR3 in DNA: TGTGCCAGCAGTGAAGCTTCAGTCCCCTGGGCGGAGACCCACACCGGGGAGCTGTTTTTT. It yields the protein CASSEASVPWAETHTGELFF.

The gene calls are TRBV18 and TRBJ2-1; D call uncertain. The germline V gene encodes CDR1 KGHSH and CDR2 LQKENI. The germline V and J ends were trimmed by 0 bases and 0 bases, with 6 bases remaining between them. The CDR3 sequence is 15 residues long. This chain's CDR3 is CASSPPKSSYNEQFF. The CDR3 bases are TGTGCCAGCTCACCACCTAAGAGCTCCTACAATGAGCAGTTCTTC.

The gene calls are TRBV19 and TRBJ2-7; D remains ambiguous. With 7 bases removed from V and 6 bases from J, the gap between germline ends came to 19 bases. The CDR3 is made up of 14 amino acids. Germline CDR1 and CDR2: LNHDA and SQIVND (reference sequence). The chain's CDR3 is CASNPGPRGSEQYF. The CDR3 DNA follows: TGTGCCAGTAACCCCGGCCCCCGCGGCAGCGAGCAGTACTTC.

The genes are TRBV6-4 and TRBJ2-2, with unresolved D. Germline CDR1 MRHNA, CDR2 SNTAGT. The CDR3 contains 14 residues. Trimming removed 2 bases from V and 0 bases from J, with 4 bases in between. The CDR3 DNA follows: TGTGCCAGCAGTGACGCGACGAACACCGGGGAGCTGTTTTTT. Encoded protein: CASSDATNTGELFF.

The V gene is TRBV7-8, the J gene TRBJ1-5; D unresolved. The CDR3 extends over 13 amino acids. Germline lookup yields CDR1 SGHVS and CDR2 FQNEAQ. Trimming removed 5 bases from V and 5 bases from J, with 10 bases in between. The CDR3 protein is CASSTYLDQPQHF. Written as DNA, the CDR3 is TGTGCCAGCAGCACCTACCTCGATCAGCCCCAGCATTTT.

The CDR3, as DNA: TGTGCCAGCAGCCTAGGGCCGGGACAGGGGGCGCCCGGGGAGCTGTTTTTT. Amino acids: CASSLGPGQGAPGELFF. The chain combines TRBV7-9 with TRBJ2-2; 12 bases fit TRBD1. There are 17 residues in the CDR3. Losses at the gene ends were 5 bases for V and 6 bases for J; bases not matched to a gene: 10. Per the germline V gene, CDR1 is SEHNR and CDR2 is FQNEAQ (reference sequence).

This chain connects TRBV27 to TRBJ2-3; D is uncertain. CDR1 MNHEY and CDR2 SMNVEV come from the germline V gene (reference sequence). This CDR3 is 14 amino acids long. The V end was cut by 1 base, the J end by 1 base, with 6 bases between. For the CDR3, the DNA is TGTGCCAGCAGTTTATTCTTCGGCACAGATACGCAGTATTTT. Its translation is CASSLFFGTDTQYF.

The chain recombines TRBV27 with TRBJ2-7; TRBD1 aligns across 8 bases. Germline trimming cut 7 bases from V and 0 bases from J; bases unmatched to any gene: 5. The CDR3 is 14 amino acids. Germline V CDR1 and CDR2: MNHEY, SMNVEV (reference sequence). Here the CDR3 reads CASTWTGSSYEQYF. The CDR3 DNA is TGTGCCAGCACCTGGACAGGGAGCTCCTACGAGCAGTACTTC.

This chain connects TRBV25-1 to TRBJ2-2; TRBD1 or TRBD2 may be the D gene (5 bases each). The CDR3 is 16 residues long. V was clipped by 0 bases and J by 10 bases, with 18 bases between them. CDR1 is MGHDK, CDR2 SYGVNS, per germline. Here the CDR3 reads CASSEYRDNLLEELFF. CDR3 nucleotide sequence: TGTGCCAGCAGTGAATACAGGGATAATCTACTAGAGGAGCTGTTTTTT.

This chain uses TRBV11-2 with TRBJ1-1; perhaps TRBD1 as D (6 bases). The V gene lost 6 bases and the J gene lost 8 bases, with 19 bases spanning the gap. Germline-derived CDR1 and CDR2 are SGHAT and FQNNGV. The CDR3 length is 14 residues. This CDR3 reads CASRRYEIGGEAFF. The CDR3 region has the DNA TGTGCCAGCAGACGGTATGAAATAGGGGGGGAAGCTTTCTTT. Full variable domain (missing parts from reference TRBV11-2 and TRBJ1-1): EAGVAQSPRYKIIEKRQSVAFWCNPISGHATLYWYQQILGQGPKLLIQFQNNGVVDDSQLPKDRFSAERLKGVDSTLKIQPAKLEDSAVYLCASRRYEIGGEAFFGQGTRLTVV.

The chain employs TRBV11-2 and TRBJ2-3; D is ambiguous. The CDR3 runs 15 residues. Trimming left V 5 bases short and J 1 base short, with 13 bases between. Per the germline V gene, CDR1 is SGHAT and CDR2 is FQNNGV. The CDR3 loop is CASSAPVAGTDTQYF. The CDR3 DNA follows: TGTGCCAGCAGCGCCCCCGTCGCCGGCACAGATACGCAGTATTTT.